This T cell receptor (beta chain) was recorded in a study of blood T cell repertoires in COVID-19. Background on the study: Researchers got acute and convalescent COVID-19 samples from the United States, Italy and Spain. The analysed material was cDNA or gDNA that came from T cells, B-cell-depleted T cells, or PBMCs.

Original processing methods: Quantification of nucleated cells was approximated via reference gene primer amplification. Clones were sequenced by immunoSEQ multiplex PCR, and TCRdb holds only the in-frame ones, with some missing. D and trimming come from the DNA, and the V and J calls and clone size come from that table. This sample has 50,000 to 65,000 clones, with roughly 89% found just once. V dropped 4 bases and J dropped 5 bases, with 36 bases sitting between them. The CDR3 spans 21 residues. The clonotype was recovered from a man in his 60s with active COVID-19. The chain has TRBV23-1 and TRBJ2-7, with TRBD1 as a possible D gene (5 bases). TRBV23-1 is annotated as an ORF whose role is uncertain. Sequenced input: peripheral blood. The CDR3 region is CASSPVPNEGEWARPLHEQYF. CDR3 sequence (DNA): TGCGCCAGCAGTCCCGTCCCCAACGAAGGGGAATGGGCTCGACCTCTCCACGAGCAGTACTTC.